These 8 T cell receptor beta chains were all obtained from the same sample, sequenced in a study of blood T cell repertoires in COVID-19. Repertoires were generated with immunoSEQ multiplex PCR, while TCRdb's copy carries only in-frame clones and drops some. Of hundreds of thousands of clones detected, roughly 89% appear once; the ten largest clones hold about 5.7%. The sequenced sample consisted of PBMCs or T cells enriched from blood (not recorded which). The receptor source for this set is a woman aged 40 to 50 who had recovered from COVID-19.

The rearrangement links TRBV29-1 to TRBJ2-5; a possible D gene is TRBD2 (6 bases). The germline V and J ends were trimmed by 2 bases and 4 bases, with 11 bases remaining between them. In germline, CDR1 is SQVTM, CDR2 ANQGSEA. This CDR3 spans 13 amino acids. This chain's CDR3 is CSVERGVIETQYF. The CDR3 region has the DNA TGCAGCGTTGAACGCGGGGTGATAGAGACCCAGTACTTC.

V is TRBV19 and J is TRBJ2-2; D possibly corresponds to TRBD2 (5 bases). The V gene's germline CDR1 is LNHDA and CDR2 SQIVND (reference sequence). The V gene lost 2 bases and the J gene lost 4 bases, with 11 bases spanning the gap. The CDR3 totals 15 residues. The CDR3 reads CASSIPRTGTGELFF. In DNA, the CDR3 is TGTGCCAGTAGTATACCCAGGACTGGCACCGGGGAGCTGTTTTTT.

This chain joins TRBV7-6 and TRBJ2-7, with D perhaps TRBD2 (6 bases). The V gene's germline CDR1 is SGHVS and CDR2 FNYEAQ. The V and J ends lost 4 bases and 1 base respectively, with 11 bases between them. This CDR3 contains 14 residues. The CDR3 nucleotides read TGTGCCAGCAGCTCGCCGGGGGTGTCCTACGAGCAGTACTTC. It codes for CASSSPGVSYEQYF.

The V call is TRBV27, the J call TRBJ2-7, with 10 positions matching TRBD1. The CDR3 has 19 amino acids. In germline, CDR1 is MNHEY, CDR2 SMNVEV (reference sequence). The J segment lost 0 bases and the V segment lost 2 bases, leaving 13 bases of the junction unmatched. The DNA of the CDR3 is TGTGCCAGCAGTTTAGGTCCGGGACAGGGGATGAGCTTCTCCTACGAGCAGTACTTC. Protein product: CASSLGPGQGMSFSYEQYF.

The chain uses TRBV2 and TRBJ1-1, with D perhaps TRBD1 (6 bases). The CDR3 is 16 amino acids. The V end was cut by 7 bases, the J end by 4 bases, with 22 bases between. CDR1 is SNHLY, CDR2 FYNNEI, per germline. The CDR3: CASTRQGSGVGTEAFF. CDR3 DNA sequence: TGTGCCAGCACTCGTCAGGGCTCAGGGGTCGGCACTGAAGCTTTCTTT.

This sequence joins TRBV7-3 and TRBJ1-1, with D perhaps TRBD1 (6 bases). Between the trimmed V and J ends, which lost 7 bases and 5 bases, there was a span of 17 bases. This CDR3 is built from 14 residues. The germline V gene has CDR1 SGHTA and CDR2 FQGTGA. The CDR3 protein is CASTLNRDGTEAFF. CDR3 coding DNA: TGTGCCAGCACTCTAAACAGGGATGGGACTGAAGCTTTCTTT. Looking up the rest from reference TRBV7-3 and TRBJ1-1 gives the full variable domain: GAGVSQTPSNKVTEKGKYVELRCDPISGHTALYWYRQSLGQGPEFLIYFQGTGAADDSGLPNDRFFAVRPEGSVSTLKIQRTERGDSAVYLCASTLNRDGTEAFFGQGTRLTVV.

The chain carries TRBV29-1 and TRBJ2-7; no clear D gene. CDR3 size: 14 residues. V was pared by 6 bases and J by 3 bases, with 18 bases between. Germline CDR1 is SQVTM and CDR2 is ANQGSEA. This CDR3 is CSVLSDSRYYEQYF. The CDR3 DNA sequence: TGCAGCGTCCTATCAGACTCTCGCTACTACGAGCAGTACTTC.

The genes are TRBV18 and TRBJ2-1; 10 positions match TRBD2. In germline, CDR1 is KGHSH, CDR2 LQKENI. The CDR3 has 16 amino acids. J gave up 9 bases and V 3 bases, and 11 bases lay outside the gene matches. CDR3 sequence reads: CASSPRASGSRGEQFF. CDR3 DNA sequence: TGTGCCAGCTCACCGCGGGCTAGCGGGAGTCGGGGTGAGCAGTTCTTC.